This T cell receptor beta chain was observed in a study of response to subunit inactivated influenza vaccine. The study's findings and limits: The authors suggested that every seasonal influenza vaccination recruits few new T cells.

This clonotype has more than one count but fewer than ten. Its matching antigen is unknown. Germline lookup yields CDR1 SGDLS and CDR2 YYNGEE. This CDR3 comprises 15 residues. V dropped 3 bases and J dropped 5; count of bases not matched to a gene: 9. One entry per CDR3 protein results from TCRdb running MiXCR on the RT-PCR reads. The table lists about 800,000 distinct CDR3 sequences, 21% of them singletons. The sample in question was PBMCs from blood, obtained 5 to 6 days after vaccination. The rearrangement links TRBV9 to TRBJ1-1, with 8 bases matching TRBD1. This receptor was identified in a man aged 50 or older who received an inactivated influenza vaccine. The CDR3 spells CASSGTGKSGTEAFF. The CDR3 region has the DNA TGTGCCAGCAGCGGGACAGGGAAGTCTGGGACTGAAGCTTTCTTT.